Shown below are 29 T cell receptor beta chains from a single sample sequenced in a study of blood T cell repertoires in COVID-19. Clones were read by immunoSEQ multiplex PCR, and TCRdb kept only the in-frame ones, dropping some. The sample shows a few hundred thousand clones, roughly 90% of them seen only once. The specimen sequenced was peripheral blood. The receptors were sampled from a middle-aged man with active or convalescent COVID-19.

This chain links TRBV28 with TRBJ2-1, with 11 bases lining up with TRBD1. The V gene's germline CDR1 is MDHEN and CDR2 SYDVKM. V trimming: 3 bases; J trimming: 9 bases; junction bases outside the gene matches: 7. The CDR3 totals 15 residues. CDR3 DNA sequence: TGTGCCAGCAGTTTGCTACGCGGGACAGGGGGTGAGCAGTTCTTC. Protein product: CASSLLRGTGGEQFF.

This clone was counted a single time. This rearrangement joins TRBV5-1 to TRBJ2-1; 11 bases agree with TRBD1. Germline CDR1 and CDR2: SGHRS and YFSETQ. Germline trimming cut 1 base from V and 6 bases from J; bases unmatched to any gene: 6. The CDR3 has 16 amino acids. The CDR3 is CASSLSFGTGGNEQFF. Here the CDR3 DNA reads TGCGCCAGCAGCTTGTCCTTTGGGACAGGGGGCAATGAGCAGTTCTTC.

This chain uses TRBV27 with TRBJ2-7, with TRBD1 matching over 10 bases. There are 16 residues in the CDR3. From germline, CDR1 is MNHEY and CDR2 SMNVEV (reference sequence). J gave up 6 bases and V 0 bases, and 8 bases lay outside the gene matches. The CDR3 coding sequence is TGTGCCAGCAGTTTATCGAAATTGGACAGGGGGATCGAGCAGTACTTC. Translated, it gives CASSLSKLDRGIEQYF.

The chain has TRBV28 and TRBJ1-3; 7 nucleotides align to TRBD1. Germline assignment: CDR1 MDHEN and CDR2 SYDVKM. V was clipped by 9 bases and J by 0 bases; unmatched bases: 5. The CDR3 consists of 14 residues. The CDR3 DNA is TGTGCCAGTCAGGGGGGTACCTCTGGAAACACCATATATTTT. Its translation is CASQGGTSGNTIYF. Together with reference TRBV28 and TRBJ1-3, the CDR3 gives the full variable domain: DVKVTQSSRYLVKRTGEKVFLECVQDMDHENMFWYRQDPGLGLRLIYFSYDVKMKEKGDIPEGYSVSREKKERFSLILESASTNQTSMYLCASQGGTSGNTIYFGEGSWLTVV.

V is TRBV28 and J is TRBJ1-2, with D unresolved. The length of the CDR3 is 13 residues. V shed 6 bases and J shed 8 bases, with 16 bases lying between them. The V gene's germline CDR1 is MDHEN and CDR2 SYDVKM. The CDR3 here is CASSPRSVRGYTF. CDR3 sequence (DNA): TGTGCCAGCAGCCCCCGGTCCGTTCGGGGCTACACCTTC.

The chain uses TRBV29-1 and TRBJ2-5, with a weak D call TRBD1 (5 bases). Germline assignment: CDR1 SQVTM and CDR2 ANQGSEA. The CDR3 length is 14 residues. V lost 2 bases to trimming and J lost 6 bases, with 16 bases between them. The DNA of the CDR3 is TGCAGCGTTGAACGATCAGGGTCAGTACAGACCCAGTACTTC. Translating it yields CSVERSGSVQTQYF. Looking up the rest from reference TRBV29-1 and TRBJ2-5 gives the full variable domain: SAVISQKPSRDICQRGTSLTIQCQVDSQVTMMFWYRQQPGQSLTLIATANQGSEATYESGFVIDKFPISRPNLTFSTLTVSNMSPEDSSIYLCSVERSGSVQTQYFGPGTRLLVL.

This clone was counted once. CDR3 sequence: CASSFRGSGEQFF. The CDR3 DNA sequence: TGTGCCAGCAGTTTTCGGGGTTCTGGTGAGCAGTTCTTC. V usage is TRBV12-3 or TRBV12-4 and J usage is TRBJ2-1; possibly TRBD2 for D (5 bases). This CDR3 is built from 13 residues. The germline V and J ends were trimmed by 3 bases and 9 bases, with 12 bases remaining between them.

This clone came up a few times. This chain links TRBV18 with TRBJ2-2; 9 bases are shared with TRBD1. V lost 6 bases, J lost 3 bases, and 8 bases stayed unmatched. This CDR3 has 16 amino acids. Germline V gene lookup returns CDR1 KGHSH and CDR2 LQKENI. The CDR3 is CASSLVGQGYTGELFF. CDR3 sequence (DNA): TGTGCCAGCTCCCTGGTCGGACAGGGGTACACCGGGGAGCTGTTTTTT.

The rearrangement links TRBV5-6 to TRBJ1-2; 12 nucleotides match TRBD1. Germline V gives CDR1 SGHDT, CDR2 YYEEEE. The CDR3 is 16 residues long. Losses at the gene ends were 2 bases for V and 2 bases for J; bases not matched to a gene: 4. The CDR3 loop reads CASSFQGTGGNYGYTF. The CDR3 bases are TGTGCCAGCAGCTTTCAAGGGACAGGGGGCAACTATGGCTACACCTTC.

This chain uses TRBV28 with TRBJ2-5; 13 bases match TRBD2. The junction had 9 bases not matched to a gene; V was cut back by 6 bases and J by 5 bases. The CDR3 covers 16 residues. Germline loops: CDR1 MDHEN, CDR2 SYDVKM. The CDR3 DNA reads as TGTGCCAGCAGCCGCACTAGCGGGAGGGGGAGGGAGACCCAGTACTTC. This translates into CASSRTSGRGRETQYF.

The genes are TRBV28 and TRBJ2-4; 9 positions match TRBD1. V was pared by 6 bases and J by 4 bases, with 1 base of the junction left unmatched. This CDR3 is built from 13 residues. CDR1 MDHEN and CDR2 SYDVKM come from the germline V gene. The CDR3 bases are TGTGCCAGCAGGGGGACAGGGAAAAACATTCAGTACTTC. Protein: CASRGTGKNIQYF.

Only one count was recorded for this clone. The chain employs TRBV11-3 and TRBJ2-1, with D possibly matching TRBD1 (7 bases). The germline V gene has CDR1 SGHNT and CDR2 YENEEA. The CDR3 has 11 residues. The ends were cut back, 4 bases at V and 10 bases at J, with 8 bases in the middle. The CDR3 here is CASSSGGEQFF. In nucleotides, the CDR3 is TGTGCCAGCAGCTCAGGGGGGGAGCAGTTCTTC.

The rearrangement uses TRBV7-6 and TRBJ1-4, with D maybe TRBD1 (5 bases). Trimming left V 4 bases short and J 8 bases short, with 17 bases between. Per germline, CDR1 SGHVS and CDR2 FNYEAQ. This CDR3 is built from 15 residues. CDR3 sequence reads: CASSSGSTRGEKLFF. CDR3 DNA sequence: TGTGCCAGCAGCTCTGGGTCGACGCGGGGCGAAAAACTGTTTTTT.

The chain joins TRBV7-2 to TRBJ2-1, with D unclear. Germline CDR1 and CDR2: SGHTA and FQGNSA. The V and J ends lost 0 bases and 10 bases respectively, with 7 bases between them. The CDR3 runs to 12 residues. CDR3 sequence reads: CASSLALREQFF. The CDR3 region has the DNA TGTGCCAGCAGCTTAGCGCTCCGGGAGCAGTTCTTC.

This chain links TRBV7-3 with TRBJ2-2; 7 positions match TRBD1. Germline V CDR1 and CDR2: SGHTA, FQGTGA. The CDR3 totals 17 residues. With V trimmed by 4 bases and J by 0 bases, 8 bases remained unmatched. The CDR3 loop is CASSSTRTGPNTGELFF. DNA of the CDR3: TGTGCCAGCAGCTCGACCAGGACAGGACCGAACACCGGGGAGCTGTTTTTT.

This clone showed up just a few times. V and J are TRBV27 and TRBJ1-2; 8 bases agree with TRBD1. The V segment lost 4 bases and the J segment 3 bases; nucleotides outside the gene matches: 10. This CDR3 is 16 amino acids long. Germline V gene sequence: CDR1 MNHEY, CDR2 SMNVEV (reference sequence). CDR3 nucleotide sequence: TGTGCCAGCAGTTCCTACATGACAGGGGTGGACTATGGCTACACCTTC. This translates into CASSSYMTGVDYGYTF.

This chain's CDR3 is CASSGGQLPDYGYTF. As DNA, the CDR3 is TGCGCCAGCAGCGGGGGACAGCTACCCGACTATGGCTACACCTTC. The chain recombines TRBV5-1 with TRBJ1-2; 7 nucleotides agree with TRBD1. V was pared by 4 bases and J by 3 bases, with 9 bases of the junction left unmatched. The CDR3 runs 15 residues. In germline, CDR1 is SGHRS, CDR2 YFSETQ.

This chain connects TRBV11-3 to TRBJ2-7; a possible D gene is TRBD1 (5 bases). The length of the CDR3 is 13 residues. The ends were cut back, 4 bases at V and 3 bases at J, with 10 bases in the middle. Germline V gene lookup returns CDR1 SGHNT and CDR2 YENEEA. The CDR3 sequence is CASSSRDSYEQYF. CDR3 DNA: TGTGCCAGCAGCTCGAGAGACAGCTACGAGCAGTACTTC.

The CDR3 region is CASSIVTGHHQDSTDTQYF. CDR3 coding DNA: TGTGCCAGTAGTATAGTGACAGGTCACCACCAGGATAGCACAGATACGCAGTATTTT. The chain has TRBV19 and TRBJ2-3; D is perhaps TRBD1 (6 bases). Per germline, CDR1 LNHDA and CDR2 SQIVND (reference sequence). CDR3 size: 19 residues. V was clipped by 1 base and J by 0 bases, with 20 bases between them.

This chain connects TRBV5-1 to TRBJ2-5, with D tentatively TRBD1 (6 bases). The CDR3 loop spans 15 amino acids. The V gene's germline CDR1 is SGHRS and CDR2 YFSETQ. The ends were cut back, 0 bases at V and 2 bases at J, with 11 bases in the middle. The CDR3 loop is CASSLVGGPQETQYF. The CDR3 DNA reads as TGCGCCAGCAGCTTGGTTGGGGGCCCTCAAGAGACCCAGTACTTC. Based on the CDR3 plus reference TRBV5-1 and TRBJ2-5, the full variable domain is KAGVTQTPRYLIKTRGQQVTLSCSPISGHRSVSWYQQTPGQGLQFLFEYFSETQRNKGNFPGRFSGRQFSNSRSEMNVSTLELGDSALYLCASSLVGGPQETQYFGPGTRLLVL.

The J gene is TRBJ2-1, the V gene TRBV18, with D unresolved. The V end was cut by 3 bases, the J end by 6 bases, with 12 bases between. The CDR3 is 14 amino acids. Germline V lookup: CDR1 KGHSH, CDR2 LQKENI. The CDR3 bases are TGTGCCAGCTCACCCCCCGCCGCAGTCAATGAGCAGTTCTTC. It codes for CASSPPAAVNEQFF.

This rearrangement joins TRBV11-2 to TRBJ2-2, with 8 nucleotides matching TRBD1. The V gene end was trimmed by 3 bases and the J gene end by 5 bases; junction bases not matched to a gene: 11. This CDR3 is built from 17 residues. Germline lookup yields CDR1 SGHAT and CDR2 FQNNGV. The CDR3 is CASSLYWTGSKTGELFF. As DNA, the CDR3 is TGTGCCAGCAGCTTGTATTGGACAGGGAGCAAGACCGGGGAGCTGTTTTTT. Based on the CDR3 plus reference TRBV11-2 and TRBJ2-2, the full variable domain is EAGVAQSPRYKIIEKRQSVAFWCNPISGHATLYWYQQILGQGPKLLIQFQNNGVVDDSQLPKDRFSAERLKGVDSTLKIQPAKLEDSAVYLCASSLYWTGSKTGELFFGEGSRLTVL.

The CDR3 DNA sequence: TGTGCCAGCAGTTTAATAGGGGGCACGGAATTCTTC. Translating gives CASSLIGGTEFF. The chain joins TRBV27 to TRBJ2-1; 7 bases match TRBD1. V lost 2 bases, J lost 16 bases, and 8 bases stayed unmatched. From germline, CDR1 is MNHEY and CDR2 SMNVEV (reference sequence). This CDR3 region has 12 residues.

The CDR3 is CSAIPGSNTGELFF. The CDR3 bases are TGCAGCGCGATCCCAGGGTCGAACACCGGGGAGCTGTTTTTT. The chain joins TRBV29-1 to TRBJ2-2; D is perhaps TRBD1 (5 bases). Trimming left V 7 bases short and J 0 bases short, with 12 bases between. The CDR3 contains 14 residues. CDR1 and CDR2 from the germline V gene are SQVTM and ANQGSEA.

This chain joins TRBV15 and TRBJ1-1; a weak D match, TRBD1 (6 bases). V was clipped by 11 bases and J by 5 bases, with 24 bases between them. Germline lookup yields CDR1 LNHNV and CDR2 YYDKDF (reference sequence). This CDR3 has 15 amino acids. The CDR3 sequence: CASRLIGGVGTEAFF. The CDR3 nucleotides are TGTGCCTCACGACTCATAGGGGGAGTAGGGACTGAAGCTTTCTTT.

The V gene is TRBV7-8, the J gene TRBJ1-3; 9 positions match TRBD1. CDR1 is SGHVS and CDR2 is FQNEAQ in the germline V gene. J was trimmed by 1 base and V by 5 bases; bases with no gene match: 3. The CDR3 covers 15 residues. This chain's CDR3 is CASSGGTGSGNTIYF. CDR3 in DNA: TGTGCCAGCAGCGGGGGGACAGGGTCTGGAAACACCATATATTTT.

This sequence joins TRBV5-1 and TRBJ2-1; 9 nucleotides agree with TRBD2. Looked up from germline, CDR1 is SGHRS and CDR2 is YFSETQ. The CDR3 totals 17 residues. Trimming removed 0 bases from V and 4 bases from J; junction bases left unmatched: 8. The CDR3 bases are TGCGCCAGCAGCTTGGTGGCTAGCGGGGAAGGATACAATGAGCAGTTCTTC. It translates to CASSLVASGEGYNEQFF.

The rearrangement joins TRBV11-2 to TRBJ1-2; D is undetermined. Trimming took 1 base from V and 5 from J, leaving 20 bases between them. The CDR3 runs to 17 residues. CDR1 is SGHAT, CDR2 FQNNGV, per germline. The CDR3 nucleotides are TGTGCCAGCAGCTTAGGTCCCAATAGACAAGCTGTATATGGCTACACCTTC. Residues: CASSLGPNRQAVYGYTF. Full variable domain (missing parts from reference TRBV11-2 and TRBJ1-2): EAGVAQSPRYKIIEKRQSVAFWCNPISGHATLYWYQQILGQGPKLLIQFQNNGVVDDSQLPKDRFSAERLKGVDSTLKIQPAKLEDSAVYLCASSLGPNRQAVYGYTFGSGTRLTVV.

V usage is TRBV27 and J usage is TRBJ2-1, with TRBD2 matching over 9 bases. This CDR3 is built from 16 residues. Germline loops: CDR1 MNHEY, CDR2 SMNVEV (reference sequence). V was pared by 5 bases and J by 8 bases, with 13 bases of the junction left unmatched. The CDR3 DNA reads as TGTGCCAGCAGTCCCCCAGGCCTAGCGGGATTGGATGAGCAGTTCTTC. Encoded protein: CASSPPGLAGLDEQFF.